This T cell receptor beta chain was recorded in a study of blood T cell repertoires in COVID-19. TCRdb keeps only in-frame clones here, not all; method: immunoSEQ multiplex PCR. This table holds 350,000 to 500,000 clones, over 75% found once. This CDR3 region has 15 residues. Per the germline V gene, CDR1 is SGDLS and CDR2 is YYNGEE. J gave up 7 bases and V 0 bases, and 3 bases lay outside the gene matches. Material for sequencing was PBMCs or T cells enriched from blood (not recorded which). The receptor comes from a woman between 18 and 29 years old who had been exposed to COVID-19. The chain has TRBV9 and TRBJ1-6, with TRBD1 matching 8 bases. Written as DNA, the CDR3 is TGTGCCAGCAGCGTAGCAGGACAGGGCAATTCACCCCTCCACTTT. Amino acids: CASSVAGQGNSPLHF.